This T cell receptor beta chain was documented in a study of T-cell memory formation after mild COVID-19. Study-wide results and limits: Later expanders leaned toward CD4+, whereas clones contracting from day 15 to 85 were balanced CD4/CD8.

The CDR3 loop spans 14 amino acids. Germline lookup yields CDR1 KGHSH and CDR2 LQKENI. V lost 6 bases, J lost 9 bases, and 19 bases lay in between. This clonotype was found a few times. Its antigen is unknown. TCRdb re-called the 5' RACE reads with MiXCR, one entry per CDR3 protein. The data contain about 400,000 distinct CDR3 sequences, 15% to 20% of them seen just once; the ten biggest clones take up around a fifth. The rearrangement links TRBV18 to TRBJ2-3; D is undetermined. This receptor was taken from a man aged 18 to 29 who had mild COVID-19 (a few samples of this study predate the infection). Cell type and time point are not known. The sequenced sample consisted of PBMCs or a T cell subset sorted from them (not recorded which). In DNA, the CDR3 is TGTGCCAGCTCCCTCAGTGGCTCCGATAGGACGCAGTATTTT. Protein: CASSLSGSDRTQYF.